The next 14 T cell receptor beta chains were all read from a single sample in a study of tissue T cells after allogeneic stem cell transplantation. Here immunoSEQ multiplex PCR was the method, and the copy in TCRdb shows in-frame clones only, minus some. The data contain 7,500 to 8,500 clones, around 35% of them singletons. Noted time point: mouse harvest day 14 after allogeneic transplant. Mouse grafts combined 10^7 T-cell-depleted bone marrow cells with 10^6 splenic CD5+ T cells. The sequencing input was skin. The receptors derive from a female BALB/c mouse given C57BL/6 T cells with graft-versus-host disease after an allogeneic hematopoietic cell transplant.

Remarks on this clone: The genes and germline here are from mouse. The CDR3 bases that were read are TGTGCCAGCAGCTTAGTGGGACAGGGGGCTGGAAATACGCTCTAT. It codes for CASSLVGQGAGNTLY. The CDR3 in its entirety is CASSLVGQGAGNTLYF. The chain recombines TRBV3 with TRBJ1-3; TRBD1 aligns across 11 bases. The read stops 1 residue short of the end of the CDR3; the missing end is completed from the germline J gene. This CDR3 is built from 16 residues. J was trimmed by 2 bases and V by 1 base; bases with no gene match: 1. Germline assignment: CDR1 SNHLY and CDR2 FYNGKV (reference sequence).

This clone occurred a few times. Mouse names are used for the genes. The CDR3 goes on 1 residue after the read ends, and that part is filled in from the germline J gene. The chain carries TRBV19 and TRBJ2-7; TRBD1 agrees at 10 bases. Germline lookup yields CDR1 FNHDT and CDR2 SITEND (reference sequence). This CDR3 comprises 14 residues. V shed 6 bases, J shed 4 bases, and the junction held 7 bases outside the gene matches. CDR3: CASTPGTGVYEQYF. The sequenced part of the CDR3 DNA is TGTGCCAGCACCCCCGGGACAGGGGTATATGAACAGTAC.

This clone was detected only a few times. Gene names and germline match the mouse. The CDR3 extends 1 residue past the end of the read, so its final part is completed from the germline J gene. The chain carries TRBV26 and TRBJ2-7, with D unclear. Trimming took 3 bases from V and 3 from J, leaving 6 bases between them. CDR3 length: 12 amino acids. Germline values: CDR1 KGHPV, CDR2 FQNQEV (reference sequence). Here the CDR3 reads CASSLGNYEQYF. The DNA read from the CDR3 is TGTGCCAGCAGTCTAGGGAACTATGAACAGTAC.

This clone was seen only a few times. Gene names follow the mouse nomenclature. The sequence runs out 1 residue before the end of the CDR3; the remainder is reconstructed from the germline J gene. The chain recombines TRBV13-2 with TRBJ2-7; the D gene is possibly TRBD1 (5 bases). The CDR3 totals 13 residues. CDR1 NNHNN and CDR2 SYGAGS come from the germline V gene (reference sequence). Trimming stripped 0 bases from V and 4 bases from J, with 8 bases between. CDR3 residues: CASGDARGYEQYF. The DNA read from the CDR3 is TGTGCCAGCGGTGATGCAAGGGGATATGAACAGTAC.

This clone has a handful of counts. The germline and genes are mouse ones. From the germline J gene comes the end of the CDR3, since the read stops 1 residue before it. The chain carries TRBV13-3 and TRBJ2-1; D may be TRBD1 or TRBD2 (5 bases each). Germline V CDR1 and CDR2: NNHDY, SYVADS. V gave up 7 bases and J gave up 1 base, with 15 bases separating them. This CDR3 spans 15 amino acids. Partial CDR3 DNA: TGTGCCAGCGCGGGACGGGGTCTCAACTATGCTGAGCAGTTC. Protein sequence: CASAGRGLNYAEQF. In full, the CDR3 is CASAGRGLNYAEQFF.

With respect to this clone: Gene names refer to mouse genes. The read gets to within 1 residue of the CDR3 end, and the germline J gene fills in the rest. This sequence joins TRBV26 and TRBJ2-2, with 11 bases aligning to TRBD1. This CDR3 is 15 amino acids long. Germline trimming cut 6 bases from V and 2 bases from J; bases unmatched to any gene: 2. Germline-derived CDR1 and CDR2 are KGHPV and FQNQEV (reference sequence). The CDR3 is CASSWTGGNTGQLYF. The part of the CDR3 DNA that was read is TGTGCCAGCAGCTGGACAGGGGGCAACACCGGGCAGCTCTAC. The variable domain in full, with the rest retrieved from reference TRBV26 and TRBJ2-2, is NSKVIQTPRYLVKGQGQKAKMRCIPEKGHPVVFWYQQNKNNEFKFLINFQNQEVLQQIDMTEKRFSAECPSNSPCSLEIQSSEAGDSALYLCASSWTGGNTGQLYFGEGSKLTVL.

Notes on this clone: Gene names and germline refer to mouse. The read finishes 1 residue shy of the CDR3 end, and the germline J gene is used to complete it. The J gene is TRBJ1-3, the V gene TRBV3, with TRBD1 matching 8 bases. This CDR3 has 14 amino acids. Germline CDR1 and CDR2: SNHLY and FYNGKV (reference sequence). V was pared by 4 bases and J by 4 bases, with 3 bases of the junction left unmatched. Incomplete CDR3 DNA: TGTGCCAGCAGCTCACAGGGGGACGGAAATACGCTCTAT. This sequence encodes CASSSQGDGNTLY. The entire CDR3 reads CASSSQGDGNTLYF.

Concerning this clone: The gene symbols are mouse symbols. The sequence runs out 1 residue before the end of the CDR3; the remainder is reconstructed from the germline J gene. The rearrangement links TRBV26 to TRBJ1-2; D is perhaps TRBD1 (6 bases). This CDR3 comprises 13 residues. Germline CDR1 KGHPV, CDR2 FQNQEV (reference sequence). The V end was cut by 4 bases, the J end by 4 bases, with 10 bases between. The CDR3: CASSRGGGSDYTF. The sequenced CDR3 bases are TGTGCCAGCAGTCGGGGGGGCGGCTCCGACTACACC.

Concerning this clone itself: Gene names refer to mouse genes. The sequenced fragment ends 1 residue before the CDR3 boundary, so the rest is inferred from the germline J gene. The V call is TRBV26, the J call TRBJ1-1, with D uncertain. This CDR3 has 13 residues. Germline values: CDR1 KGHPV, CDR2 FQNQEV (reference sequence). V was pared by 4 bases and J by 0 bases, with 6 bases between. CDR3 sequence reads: CASSRTTNTEVFF. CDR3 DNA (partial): TGTGCCAGCAGTCGGACCACAAACACAGAAGTCTTC. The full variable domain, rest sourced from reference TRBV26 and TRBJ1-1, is NSKVIQTPRYLVKGQGQKAKMRCIPEKGHPVVFWYQQNKNNEFKFLINFQNQEVLQQIDMTEKRFSAECPSNSPCSLEIQSSEAGDSALYLCASSRTTNTEVFFGKGTRLTVV.

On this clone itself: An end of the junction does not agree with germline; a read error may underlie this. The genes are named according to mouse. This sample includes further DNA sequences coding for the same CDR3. The CDR3 sequence is CASSLDISYEQYF. The sequenced part of the CDR3 DNA is TGCGCCAGCTCTCTCGACATATCCTATGAACAGTAC. V is TRBV12-2 and J is TRBJ2-7; D is ambiguous. From the germline J gene comes the end of the CDR3, since the read stops 1 residue before it. The germline V gene has CDR1 SGHLS and CDR2 HYDKME. CDR3 length equals 13 residues. Looking up the rest from reference TRBV12-2 and TRBJ2-7 gives the full variable domain: NSGVVQSPRYIIKGKGERSILKCIPISGHLSVAWYQQTQGQELKFFIQHYDKMERDKGNLPSRFSVQQFDDYHSEMNMSALELEDSAVYFCASSLDISYEQYFGPGTRLTVL.

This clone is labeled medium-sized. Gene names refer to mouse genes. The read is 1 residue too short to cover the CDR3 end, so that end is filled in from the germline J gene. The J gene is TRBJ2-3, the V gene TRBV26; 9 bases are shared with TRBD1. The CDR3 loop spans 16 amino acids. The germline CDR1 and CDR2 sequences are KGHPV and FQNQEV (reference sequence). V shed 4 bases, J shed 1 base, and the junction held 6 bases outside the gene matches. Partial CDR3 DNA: TGTGCCAGCAGTCCCCCGGACAGGGGACGTGCAGAAACGCTGTAT. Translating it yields CASSPPDRGRAETLY. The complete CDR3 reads CASSPPDRGRAETLYF.

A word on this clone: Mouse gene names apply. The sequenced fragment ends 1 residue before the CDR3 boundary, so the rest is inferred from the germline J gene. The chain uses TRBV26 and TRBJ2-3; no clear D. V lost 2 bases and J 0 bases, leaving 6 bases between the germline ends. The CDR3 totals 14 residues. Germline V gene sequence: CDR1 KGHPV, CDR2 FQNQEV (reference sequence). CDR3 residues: CASSLPYSAETLYF. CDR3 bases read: TGTGCCAGCAGTCTGCCGTATAGTGCAGAAACGCTGTAT.

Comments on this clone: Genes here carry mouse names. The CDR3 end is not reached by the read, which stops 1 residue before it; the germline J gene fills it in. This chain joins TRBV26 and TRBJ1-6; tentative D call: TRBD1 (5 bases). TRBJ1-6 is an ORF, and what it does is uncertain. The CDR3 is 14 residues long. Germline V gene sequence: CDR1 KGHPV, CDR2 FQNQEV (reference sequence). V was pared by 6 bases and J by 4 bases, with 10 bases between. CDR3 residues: CASSRDGYNSPLYF. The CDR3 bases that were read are TGTGCCAGCAGCCGGGACGGATATAATTCGCCCCTCTAC.

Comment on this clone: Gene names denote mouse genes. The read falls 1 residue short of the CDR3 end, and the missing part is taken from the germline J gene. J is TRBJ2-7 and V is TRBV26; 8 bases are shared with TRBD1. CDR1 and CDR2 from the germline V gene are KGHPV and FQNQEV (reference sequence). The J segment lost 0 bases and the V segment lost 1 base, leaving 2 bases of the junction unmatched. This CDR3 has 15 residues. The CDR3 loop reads CASSLWDRSSYEQYF. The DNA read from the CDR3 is TGTGCCAGCAGTCTGTGGGACAGGAGCTCCTATGAACAGTAC.